These 22 T cell receptor beta chains were sequenced from one sample in a study of blood T cell repertoires in COVID-19. Measured with immunoSEQ multiplex PCR; TCRdb has only the in-frame clones, and not every one. The sample carries about 110,000 clones, around nine tenths recorded once. The sequenced material came from peripheral blood. The receptors were sampled from a man aged 40-49 years with acute or convalescent COVID-19.

CDR3: CASSEIWPKTNEQFF. For the CDR3, the DNA is TGTGCCAGCAGTGAAATTTGGCCCAAAACCAATGAGCAGTTCTTC. This chain links TRBV6-1 with TRBJ2-1, with unresolved D. The ends were cut back, 2 bases at V and 6 bases at J, with 14 bases in the middle. Germline CDR1 and CDR2: MNHNS and SASEGT. This CDR3 is built from 15 residues.

The rearrangement uses TRBV9 and TRBJ1-6; D gene uncertain. This CDR3 contains 16 residues. Trimming cost V 0 bases and J 0 bases, with 7 bases left between them. Looked up from germline, CDR1 is SGDLS and CDR2 is YYNGEE. CDR3 region: CASSVGESSYNSPLHF. CDR3 in DNA: TGTGCCAGCAGCGTAGGTGAGAGCTCCTATAATTCACCCCTCCACTTT. Complete variable domain (other parts from reference TRBV9 and TRBJ1-6): DSGVTQTPKHLITATGQRVTLRCSPRSGDLSVYWYQQSLDQGLQFLIQYYNGEERAKGNILERFSAQQFPDLHSELNLSSLELGDSALYFCASSVGESSYNSPLHFGNGTRLTVT.

The chain recombines TRBV5-5 with TRBJ1-2; 8 bases are shared with TRBD1. Trimming took 0 bases from V and 4 from J; bases not matched to a gene: 5. The CDR3 consists of 15 residues. CDR1 SGHKS and CDR2 YYEKEE come from the germline V gene (reference sequence). CDR3 DNA sequence: TGTGCCAGCAGCTTGGTGGCAGGGGGCGGCTATGGCTACACCTTC. It codes for CASSLVAGGGYGYTF.

V gene TRBV5-1 combines with J gene TRBJ2-1; 8 nucleotides agree with TRBD1. Germline V gives CDR1 SGHRS, CDR2 YFSETQ. The CDR3 extends over 13 amino acids. Trimming took 6 bases from V and 7 from J; bases not matched to a gene: 6. CDR3 bases: TGCGCCAGCACACGACAGGGGTCTAATGAGCAGTTCTTC. It yields the protein CASTRQGSNEQFF.

The chain joins TRBV7-2 to TRBJ2-7, with TRBD1 identical over 7 bases. Germline V gene lookup returns CDR1 SGHTA and CDR2 FQGNSA. V was clipped by 5 bases and J by 0 bases; unmatched bases: 7. There are 15 residues in the CDR3. The CDR3 DNA is TGTGCCAGCAGCCAAACCGGGACAGTCTCCTACGAGCAGTACTTC. Amino acid sequence: CASSQTGTVSYEQYF.

J is TRBJ1-3 and V is TRBV30; D possibly corresponds to TRBD1 (5 bases). The CDR3 covers 16 residues. V lost 0 bases, J lost 3 bases, and 15 bases lay in between. Germline loops: CDR1 GTSNPN, CDR2 SVGIG (reference sequence). CDR3 DNA sequence: TGTGCCTGGAGTGTATCCGGCAGGGTCGGTGGAAACACCATATATTTT. As protein: CAWSVSGRVGGNTIYF.

The genes are TRBV18 and TRBJ1-2; 10 bases agree with TRBD1. The V gene end was trimmed by 8 bases and the J gene end by 4 bases; junction bases not matched to a gene: 10. The CDR3 is 15 amino acids. Germline CDR1 KGHSH, CDR2 LQKENI. The CDR3 sequence: CASGLGTGDVYGYTF. The CDR3 DNA reads TGTGCCAGCGGTTTGGGGACAGGGGACGTCTATGGCTACACCTTC.

This rearrangement joins TRBV6-5 to TRBJ1-2, with 7 bases that match TRBD1. This CDR3 contains 13 residues. After removal of 5 bases from V and 6 bases from J, the junction contained 6 bases not matched to a gene. Germline values: CDR1 MNHEY, CDR2 SVGAGI. The CDR3 DNA reads as TGTGCCAGCAGTACGACAGGGATTGATGGCTACACCTTC. Its translation: CASSTTGIDGYTF.

This clone was counted between two and nine times. This rearrangement joins TRBV3-1 (or the pseudogene TRBV3-2) to TRBJ1-1; D may be TRBD1 (5 bases). There are 18 residues in the CDR3. V lost 2 bases and J lost 0, with 19 bases in between. Germline CDR1 and CDR2: LGHDT and YNNKEL (reference sequence). The CDR3 DNA sequence: TGTGCCAGCAGCCAAACGGGGGTAGGAGGGTTCGTGAACACTGAAGCTTTCTTT. Translating gives CASSQTGVGGFVNTEAFF.

The V gene is TRBV7-9, the J gene TRBJ2-1; 9 positions agree with TRBD2. V shed 5 bases and J 9 bases; nucleotides not matched to a gene: 11. This CDR3 is built from 15 residues. Germline V CDR1 and CDR2: SEHNR, FQNEAQ (reference sequence). The CDR3: CASSQISSGIAEQFF. The CDR3 region has the DNA TGTGCCAGCAGCCAAATTTCTAGCGGGATAGCTGAGCAGTTCTTC.

This chain connects TRBV5-6 to TRBJ2-7, with 9 bases fitting TRBD1. V shed 0 bases and J 6 bases; nucleotides not matched to a gene: 7. Germline assignment: CDR1 SGHDT and CDR2 YYEEEE. The length of the CDR3 is 15 residues. The CDR3 nucleotides are TGTGCCAGCAGCTTGGTTTTCGGGACAGGGACCGAGCAGTACTTC. It specifies CASSLVFGTGTEQYF. The full variable domain, completed using reference TRBV5-6 and TRBJ2-7, is DAGVTQSPTHLIKTRGQQVTLRCSPKSGHDTVSWYQQALGQGPQFIFQYYEEEERQRGNFPDRFSGHQFPNYSSELNVNALLLGDSALYLCASSLVFGTGTEQYFGPGTRLTVT.

This chain links TRBV12-5 with TRBJ2-2, with D unresolved. The V gene lost 1 base and the J gene lost 0 bases, with 12 bases spanning the gap. Germline V gene data show CDR1 as LGHNT and CDR2 as FRNRAP. The CDR3 is made up of 17 amino acids. The DNA for the CDR3 is TGTGCTAGTGGTTTGGGCACAGCCTTGGCGAACACCGGGGAGCTGTTTTTT. Amino acid sequence: CASGLGTALANTGELFF.

The CDR3 here is CASSLSDYTEAFF. The CDR3 bases are TGTGCCAGCAGTTTGTCGGACTACACTGAAGCTTTCTTT. The chain uses TRBV6-2 or TRBV6-3 and TRBJ1-1, with D uncertain. With 4 bases removed from V and 3 bases from J, the gap between germline ends came to 9 bases. The CDR3 length is 13 residues. Germline V CDR1 and CDR2: MNHEY, SVGEGT.

The genes are TRBV11-1 and TRBJ1-2, with 8 bases that match TRBD1. Germline V gene sequence: CDR1 SGHAT, CDR2 FQDESV (reference sequence). V trimming: 5 bases; J trimming: 6 bases; junction bases outside the gene matches: 8. CDR3 length: 14 amino acids. CDR3 sequence (DNA): TGTGCCAGCAGCCGAAACAGGGGGGTTGATGGCTACACCTTC. Protein sequence: CASSRNRGVDGYTF.

The chain combines TRBV7-9 with TRBJ2-7, with 8 bases fitting TRBD2. This CDR3 contains 13 residues. Germline CDR1 reads SEHNR; CDR2 reads FQNEAQ (reference sequence). V was pared by 3 bases and J by 12 bases, with 10 bases of the junction left unmatched. CDR3 nucleotide sequence: TGTGCCAGCAGCTTGGGCGAGCGGGAGTTTACGTACTTC. Residues: CASSLGEREFTYF.

The chain is built from TRBV3-1 (or the pseudogene TRBV3-2) and TRBJ1-1; 7 bases are a match to TRBD1. The V segment lost 2 bases and the J segment 6 bases; nucleotides outside the gene matches: 9. Germline V gene lookup returns CDR1 LGHDT and CDR2 YNNKEL (reference sequence). This CDR3 comprises 15 residues. In DNA, the CDR3 is TGTGCCAGCAGCCAATCCGCCGGGACAGTGTCTGAAGCTTTCTTT. The encoded protein is CASSQSAGTVSEAFF.

The chain is built from TRBV6-6 and TRBJ2-5; a weak D match, TRBD2 (7 bases). The CDR3 totals 13 residues. The germline V and J ends were trimmed by 7 bases and 4 bases, with 13 bases remaining between them. The germline V gene has CDR1 MNHNY and CDR2 SVGAGI (reference sequence). The CDR3 protein is CASMGGPRETQYF. Written as DNA, the CDR3 is TGTGCCAGCATGGGGGGGCCGCGAGAGACCCAGTACTTC.

This chain joins TRBV5-5 and TRBJ2-7; TRBD1 aligns across 9 bases. CDR3 size: 15 residues. J was trimmed by 1 base and V by 3 bases; bases with no gene match: 5. Germline CDR1 and CDR2: SGHKS and YYEKEE (reference sequence). DNA for the CDR3: TGTGCCAGCAGCTCTATTGGACAGGGGTCCTACGAGCAGTACTTC. Translated, it gives CASSSIGQGSYEQYF.

V and J are TRBV2 and TRBJ1-4; D is possibly TRBD1 (6 bases). CDR3 size: 15 residues. V shed 8 bases and J shed 4 bases, with 17 bases lying between them. Looked up from germline, CDR1 is SNHLY and CDR2 is FYNNEI. CDR3 amino acids: CASVGPVDSNEKLFF. The CDR3 coding sequence is TGTGCCAGCGTGGGACCCGTGGACAGTAATGAAAAACTGTTTTTT.

The V gene is TRBV6-5, the J gene TRBJ1-1; D gene unclear. Germline lookup yields CDR1 MNHEY and CDR2 SVGAGI. This CDR3 has 12 residues. V was trimmed by 7 bases and J by 5 bases, leaving 11 bases between them. CDR3 region: CASTRGGTEAFF. The DNA for the CDR3 is TGTGCCAGCACCCGAGGAGGAACTGAAGCTTTCTTT.

The V gene is TRBV5-5, the J gene TRBJ1-1, with no clear D. With 1 base removed from V and 1 base from J, the gap between germline ends came to 8 bases. The CDR3 is 14 residues long. CDR1 is SGHKS, CDR2 YYEKEE, per germline (reference sequence). This CDR3 is CASSLYQKNTEAFF. CDR3 coding DNA: TGTGCCAGCAGCTTGTATCAGAAGAACACTGAAGCTTTCTTT. The entire variable domain, with the rest obtained from reference TRBV5-5 and TRBJ1-1, is as follows: DAGVTQSPTHLIKTRGQQVTLRCSPISGHKSVSWYQQVLGQGPQFIFQYYEKEERGRGNFPDRFSARQFPNYSSELNVNALLLGDSALYLCASSLYQKNTEAFFGQGTRLTVV.

This chain links TRBV5-3 with TRBJ2-3, with D possibly TRBD1 on 5 matching bases. TRBV5-3 counts as an open reading frame of uncertain function. V was pared by 5 bases and J by 3 bases, with 25 bases between. There are 18 residues in the CDR3. For the CDR3, the DNA is TGTGCCAGAAGGTTTGTGTCCTTTGGGGTAGGGGCTACAGATACGCAGTATTTT. Translated: CARRFVSFGVGATDTQYF.